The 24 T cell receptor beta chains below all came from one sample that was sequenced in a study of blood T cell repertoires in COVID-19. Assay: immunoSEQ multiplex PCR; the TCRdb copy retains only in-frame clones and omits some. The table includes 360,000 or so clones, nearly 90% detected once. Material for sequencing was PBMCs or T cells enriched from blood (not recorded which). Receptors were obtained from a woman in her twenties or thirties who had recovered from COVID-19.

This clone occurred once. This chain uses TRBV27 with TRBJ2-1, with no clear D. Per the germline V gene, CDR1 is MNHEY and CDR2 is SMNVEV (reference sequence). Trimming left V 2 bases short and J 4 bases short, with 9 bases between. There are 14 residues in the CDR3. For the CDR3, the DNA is TGTGCCAGCAGTTTAACGGCAGGATACAATGAGCAGTTCTTC. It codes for CASSLTAGYNEQFF.

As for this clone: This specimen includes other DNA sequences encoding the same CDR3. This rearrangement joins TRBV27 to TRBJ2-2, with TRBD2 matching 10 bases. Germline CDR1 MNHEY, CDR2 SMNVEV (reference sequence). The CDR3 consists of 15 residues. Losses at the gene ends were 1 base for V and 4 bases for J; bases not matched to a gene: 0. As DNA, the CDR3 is TGTGCCAGCAGTTTATTAGCGGGGGGCACCGGGGAGCTGTTTTTT. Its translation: CASSLLAGGTGELFF.

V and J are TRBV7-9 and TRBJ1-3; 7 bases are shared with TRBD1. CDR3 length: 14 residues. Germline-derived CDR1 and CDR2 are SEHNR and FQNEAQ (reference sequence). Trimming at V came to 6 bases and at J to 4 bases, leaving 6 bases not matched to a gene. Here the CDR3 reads CASSKTGDGNTIYF. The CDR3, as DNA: TGTGCCAGCAGTAAAACAGGGGACGGAAACACCATATATTTT.

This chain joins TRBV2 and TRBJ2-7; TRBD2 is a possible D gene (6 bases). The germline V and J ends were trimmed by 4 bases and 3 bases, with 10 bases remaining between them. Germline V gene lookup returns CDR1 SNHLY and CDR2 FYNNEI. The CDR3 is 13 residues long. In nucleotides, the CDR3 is TGTGCCAGCAGTGTCGGGGGTCACTACGAGCAGTACTTC. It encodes CASSVGGHYEQYF.

This CDR3 reads CASSVEGGQHAAAEQYF. The CDR3 coding sequence is TGTGCCAGCAGCGTAGAAGGCGGACAGCACGCCGCCGCTGAGCAGTACTTC. J is TRBJ2-7 and V is TRBV9, with D possibly TRBD1 on 6 matching bases. CDR1 and CDR2 (germline): SGDLS, YYNGEE. V lost 0 bases, J lost 7 bases, and 23 bases lay in between. The CDR3 is 17 amino acids.

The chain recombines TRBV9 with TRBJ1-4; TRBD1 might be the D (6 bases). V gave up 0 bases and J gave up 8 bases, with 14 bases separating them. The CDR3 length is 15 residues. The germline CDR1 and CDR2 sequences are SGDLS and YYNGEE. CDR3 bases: TGTGCCAGCAGCGTAGAATGGGGGGGCGGAGAAAAACTGTTTTTT. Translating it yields CASSVEWGGGEKLFF.

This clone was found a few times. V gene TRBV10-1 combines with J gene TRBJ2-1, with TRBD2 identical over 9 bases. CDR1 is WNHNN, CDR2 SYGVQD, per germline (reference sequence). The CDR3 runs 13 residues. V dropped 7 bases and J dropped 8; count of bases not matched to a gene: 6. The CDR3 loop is CASNSGSRDEQFF. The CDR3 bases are TGCGCCAGCAATAGCGGGAGCAGGGATGAGCAGTTCTTC.

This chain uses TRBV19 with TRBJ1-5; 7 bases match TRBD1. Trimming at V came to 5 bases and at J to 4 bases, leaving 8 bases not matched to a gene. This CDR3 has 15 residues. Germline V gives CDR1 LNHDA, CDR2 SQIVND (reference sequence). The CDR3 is CASSGRDRLNQPQHF. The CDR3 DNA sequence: TGTGCCAGTAGTGGAAGGGACAGACTTAATCAGCCCCAGCATTTT.

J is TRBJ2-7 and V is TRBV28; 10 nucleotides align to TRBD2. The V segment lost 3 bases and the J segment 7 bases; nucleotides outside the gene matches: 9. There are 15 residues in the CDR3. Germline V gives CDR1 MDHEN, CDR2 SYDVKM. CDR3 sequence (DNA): TGTGCCAGCAGTTTTCTAGCGGGAGCCAGCAAAGAGCAGTACTTC. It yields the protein CASSFLAGASKEQYF.

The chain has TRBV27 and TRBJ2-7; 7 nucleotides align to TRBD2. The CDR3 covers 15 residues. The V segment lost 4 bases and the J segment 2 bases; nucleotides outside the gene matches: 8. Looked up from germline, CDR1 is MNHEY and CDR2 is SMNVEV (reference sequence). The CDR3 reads CASSSHGLDTYEQYF. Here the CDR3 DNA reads TGTGCCAGCAGTTCCCACGGACTAGACACCTACGAGCAGTACTTC.

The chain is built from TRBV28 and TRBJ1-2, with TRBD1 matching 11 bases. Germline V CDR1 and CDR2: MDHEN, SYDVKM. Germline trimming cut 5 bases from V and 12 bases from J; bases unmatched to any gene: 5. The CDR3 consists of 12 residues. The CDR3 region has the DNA TGTGCCAGCAGTCCCGGACAGGGGGCCAACACCTTC. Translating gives CASSPGQGANTF.

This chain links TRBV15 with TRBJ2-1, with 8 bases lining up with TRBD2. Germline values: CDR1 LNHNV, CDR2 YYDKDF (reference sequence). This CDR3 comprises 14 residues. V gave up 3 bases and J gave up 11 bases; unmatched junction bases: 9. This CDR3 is CATSSGRGGIKQFF. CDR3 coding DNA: TGTGCCACCAGCAGCGGGAGGGGGGGGATTAAGCAGTTCTTC.

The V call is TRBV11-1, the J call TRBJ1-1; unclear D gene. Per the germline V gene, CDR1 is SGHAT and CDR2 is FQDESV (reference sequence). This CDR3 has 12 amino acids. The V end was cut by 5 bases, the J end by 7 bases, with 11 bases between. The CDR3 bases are TGTGCCAGCAGCCCCCGGGTCGGTGAAGCTTTCTTT. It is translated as CASSPRVGEAFF.

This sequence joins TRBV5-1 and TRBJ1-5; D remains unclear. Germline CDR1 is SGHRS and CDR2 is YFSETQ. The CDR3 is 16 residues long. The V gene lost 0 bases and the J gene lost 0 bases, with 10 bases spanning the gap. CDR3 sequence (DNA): TGCGCCAGCAGCTTGGAAGGACTAAATAGCAATCAGCCCCAGCATTTT. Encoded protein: CASSLEGLNSNQPQHF.

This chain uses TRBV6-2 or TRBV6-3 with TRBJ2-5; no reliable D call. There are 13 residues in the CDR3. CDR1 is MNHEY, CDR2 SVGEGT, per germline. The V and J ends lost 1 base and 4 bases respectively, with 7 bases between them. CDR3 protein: CASSYFPLETQYF. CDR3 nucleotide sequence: TGTGCCAGCAGTTACTTCCCCCTAGAGACCCAGTACTTC.

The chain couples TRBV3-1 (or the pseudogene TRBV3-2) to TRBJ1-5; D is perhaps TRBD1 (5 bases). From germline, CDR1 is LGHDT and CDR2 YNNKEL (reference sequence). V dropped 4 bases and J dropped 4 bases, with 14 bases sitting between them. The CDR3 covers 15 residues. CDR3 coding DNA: TGTGCCAGCAGCCCCCGGAGGGGATTAAATCAGCCCCAGCATTTT. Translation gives CASSPRRGLNQPQHF.

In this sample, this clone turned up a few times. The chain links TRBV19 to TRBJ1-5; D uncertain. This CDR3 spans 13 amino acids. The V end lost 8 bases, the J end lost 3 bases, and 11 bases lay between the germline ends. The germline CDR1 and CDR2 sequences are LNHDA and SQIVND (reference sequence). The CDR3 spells CASSGRYNQPQHF. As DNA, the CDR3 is TGTGCCAGTTCAGGAAGGTACAATCAGCCCCAGCATTTT.

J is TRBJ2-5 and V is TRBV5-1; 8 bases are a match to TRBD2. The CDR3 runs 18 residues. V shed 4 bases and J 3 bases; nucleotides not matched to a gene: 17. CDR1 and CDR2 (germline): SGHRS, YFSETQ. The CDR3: CASSAGGAGVPGEETQYF. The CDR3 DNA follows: TGCGCCAGCAGCGCCGGGGGAGCGGGAGTGCCCGGTGAAGAGACCCAGTACTTC.

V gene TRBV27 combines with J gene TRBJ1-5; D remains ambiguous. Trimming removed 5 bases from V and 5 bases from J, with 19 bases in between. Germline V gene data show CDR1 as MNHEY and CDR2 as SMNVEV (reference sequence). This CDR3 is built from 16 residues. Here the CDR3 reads CASSQRGLDSHQPQHF. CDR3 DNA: TGTGCCAGCAGTCAAAGAGGTCTCGACTCCCATCAGCCCCAGCATTTT.

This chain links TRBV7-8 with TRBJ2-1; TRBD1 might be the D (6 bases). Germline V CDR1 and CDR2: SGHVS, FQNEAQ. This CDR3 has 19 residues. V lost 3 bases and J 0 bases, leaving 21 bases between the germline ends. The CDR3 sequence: CASSFLHGQSHPSYNEQFF. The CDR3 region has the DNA TGTGCCAGCAGCTTCCTCCATGGACAGTCTCACCCCTCCTACAATGAGCAGTTCTTC.

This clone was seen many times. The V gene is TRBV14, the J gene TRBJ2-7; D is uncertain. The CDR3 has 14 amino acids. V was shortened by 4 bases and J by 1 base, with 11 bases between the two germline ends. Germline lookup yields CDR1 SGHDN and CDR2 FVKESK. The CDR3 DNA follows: TGTGCCAGCAGCCCCCTTATGTCTTCCTACGAGCAGTACTTC. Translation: CASSPLMSSYEQYF.

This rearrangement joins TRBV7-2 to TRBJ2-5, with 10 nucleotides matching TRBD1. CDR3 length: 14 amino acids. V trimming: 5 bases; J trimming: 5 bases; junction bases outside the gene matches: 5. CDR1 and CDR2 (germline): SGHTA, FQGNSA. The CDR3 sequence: CASSRSTGGETQYF. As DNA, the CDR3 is TGTGCCAGCAGCCGCTCGACAGGGGGCGAGACCCAGTACTTC.

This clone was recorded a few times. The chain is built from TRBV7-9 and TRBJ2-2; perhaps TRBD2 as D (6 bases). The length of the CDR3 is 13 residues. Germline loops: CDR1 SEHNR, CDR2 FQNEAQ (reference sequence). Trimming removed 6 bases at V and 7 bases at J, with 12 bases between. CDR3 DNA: TGTGCCAGCAGATCCGGGAGCGGCGGGGAGCTGTTTTTT. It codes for CASRSGSGGELFF. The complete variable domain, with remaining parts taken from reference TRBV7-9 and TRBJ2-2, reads DTGVSQNPRHKITKRGQNVTFRCDPISEHNRLYWYRQTLGQGPEFLTYFQNEAQLEKSRLLSDRFSAERPKGSFSTLEIQRTEQGDSAMYLCASRSGSGGELFFGEGSRLTVL.

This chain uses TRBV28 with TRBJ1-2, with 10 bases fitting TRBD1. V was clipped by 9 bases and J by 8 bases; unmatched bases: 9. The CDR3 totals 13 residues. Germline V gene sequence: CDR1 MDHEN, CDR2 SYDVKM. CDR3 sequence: CASGQGGVWGYTF. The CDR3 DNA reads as TGTGCCAGTGGACAGGGGGGAGTTTGGGGCTACACCTTC.